These 11 T cell receptor beta chains came from one sample sequenced in a study of blood T cells in healthy people across ages. Alongside a J-beta primer mix, a sample-barcoded 5' primer served in a second PCR lasting about 7 to 12 cycles. Via MiXCR, TCRdb re-called the 5' RACE reads, giving one row per CDR3 protein. The sample holds roughly 500,000 distinct CDR3 sequences, approximately 27% seen once. The sample was blood. These receptors originate from a woman between 65 and 79 years old in good health.

J is TRBJ2-3 and V is TRBV12-3 or TRBV12-4; no definite D call. The CDR3 runs to 14 residues. V was pared by 6 bases and J by 6 bases, with 16 bases between. The CDR3 DNA reads as TGTGCCAGCAGCCTGCAAACGCGGTACGATACGCAGTATTTT. This codes for CASSLQTRYDTQYF.

The chain joins TRBV9 to TRBJ2-2; D unresolved. The CDR3 has 14 residues. Between the trimmed V and J ends, which lost 3 bases and 5 bases, there was a span of 11 bases. Germline V lookup: CDR1 SGDLS, CDR2 YYNGEE. The CDR3 here is CASSGQVGTGELFF. The CDR3 region has the DNA TGTGCCAGCAGCGGCCAGGTTGGAACCGGGGAGCTGTTTTTT.

The V call is TRBV6-1, the J call TRBJ1-2; D is possibly TRBD1 (6 bases). The CDR3 is 15 amino acids. V was shortened by 1 base and J by 2 bases, with 11 bases between the two germline ends. Germline V lookup: CDR1 MNHNS, CDR2 SASEGT. CDR3 DNA sequence: TGTGCCAGCAGTGAAGGGGCAGGGGCAAACTATGGCTACACCTTC. Protein sequence: CASSEGAGANYGYTF.

This clonotype was seen a handful of times. The chain has TRBV21-1 and TRBJ2-1. The J call may not be correct, given that the DNA end is closer to TRBJ2-7. TRBV21-1 represents a pseudogene. This CDR3 has 13 amino acids. CDR3 DNA sequence: TGTGCCAGCAGCAAAGGGTATTCCTACGAGCAGTACTTC. It yields the protein CASSKGYSYEQYF.

The chain combines TRBV2 with TRBJ2-3, with 13 bases matching TRBD2. Germline assignment: CDR1 SNHLY and CDR2 FYNNEI. V dropped 3 bases and J dropped 4; count of bases not matched to a gene: 4. The CDR3 sequence is 16 residues long. The CDR3 loop reads CASSDGTSGTADTQYF. The CDR3 nucleotides read TGTGCCAGCAGTGATGGGACTAGCGGGACCGCAGATACGCAGTATTTT.

This clonotype was counted many times. V and J are TRBV7-2 and TRBJ2-5; TRBD2 matches at 7 bases. The trim removed 0 bases at V and 7 bases at J, leaving 5 bases unmatched. The CDR3 length is 14 residues. From germline, CDR1 is SGHTA and CDR2 FQGNSA. CDR3 coding DNA: TGTGCCAGCAGCTTAGCCATCGGGGAGGGGACCCAGTACTTC. Translating it yields CASSLAIGEGTQYF. Full variable domain (missing parts from reference TRBV7-2 and TRBJ2-5): GAGVSQSPSNKVTEKGKDVELRCDPISGHTALYWYRQSLGQGLEFLIYFQGNSAPDKSGLPSDRFSAERTGGSVSTLTIQRTQQEDSAVYLCASSLAIGEGTQYFGPGTRLLVL.

With respect to this clonotype: This CDR3 fails to terminate in the conserved phenylalanine or tryptophan, so it likely reflects a read error. The V and J genes are TRBV12-3 or TRBV12-4 and TRBJ2-3; D is possibly TRBD2 (6 bases). The CDR3 consists of 13 residues. The CDR3 DNA reads as TGTGCCAGCTGCGGGGACCGAGCAGATGCGCAGTATTCT. Translated: CASCGDRADAQYS.

This clonotype was seen a few times. The chain joins TRBV25-1 to TRBJ2-7; D is ambiguous. The CDR3 is made up of 14 amino acids. V lost 3 bases, J lost 2 bases, and 11 bases lay in between. Germline assignment: CDR1 MGHDK and CDR2 SYGVNS. As DNA, the CDR3 is TGTGCCAGCAGTGACCGCCGGTTCCCCTACGAGCAGTACTTC. Its translation is CASSDRRFPYEQYF.

About this clonotype itself: At one end, the junction sequence differs from germline, possibly due to a read error. The chain recombines TRBV20-1 with TRBJ1-4; D is uncertain. The length of the CDR3 is 12 residues. Germline CDR1 reads DFQATT; CDR2 reads SNEGSKA (reference sequence). DNA for the CDR3: TGCAGTGCTACACCAACTAATGAAAAACTATTTTTT. Its translation is CSATPTNEKLFF.

This clonotype was found a few times. The V and J genes are TRBV6-1 and TRBJ2-2; tentatively, D is TRBD1 (6 bases). Germline-derived CDR1 and CDR2 are MNHNS and SASEGT. With 6 bases removed from V and 7 bases from J, the gap between germline ends came to 18 bases. This CDR3 region has 15 residues. The CDR3 sequence: CASRGSNQGNGELFF. DNA of the CDR3: TGTGCCAGCAGAGGATCAAACCAGGGGAACGGGGAGCTGTTTTTT.

A remark on this clonotype: This could be a read error, since a much larger clone is one nucleotide away. V is TRBV3-1 and J is TRBJ2-7; D is undetermined. The closer fit of TRBJ2-1 to the DNA end suggests the J call may be wrong. The CDR3 is 11 residues long. Germline V lookup: CDR1 LGHDT, CDR2 YNNKEL (reference sequence). The CDR3 sequence is CASSQGSEQFF. Here the CDR3 DNA reads TGTGCCAGCAGCCAAGGGAGTGAGCAGTTCTTC.